This T cell receptor beta chain was sequenced during a study of blood T cells in healthy people across ages. It was around 10 milliliters of peripheral blood that were drawn from each donor. Overall study results and limits: Greater diversity and more naive CD4+ cells were seen in long-lived donors than in aged donors.

This CDR3 is 13 amino acids long. The germline gives CDR1 DFQATT, CDR2 SNEGSKA (reference sequence). After removal of 3 bases from V and 5 bases from J, the junction contained 4 bases not matched to a gene. Sample-barcoded 5' priming and a J-beta primer mix drove a second PCR of about 6 to 12 cycles. One entry per CDR3 protein results from TCRdb running MiXCR on the 5' RACE reads. The table lists over 1.5 million distinct CDR3 sequences, approximately 50% of them singletons. This clonotype was recorded a few times. Antigen unknown. The sample comprised blood. The receptor's source is a woman aged 40 to 49 in good health. The V and J genes are TRBV20-1 and TRBJ2-5, with 9 bases identical to TRBD2. CDR3 nucleotides: TGCAGTGCTAGGCGGGGGGGCCTGGAGACCCAGTACTTC. As protein: CSARRGGLETQYF.